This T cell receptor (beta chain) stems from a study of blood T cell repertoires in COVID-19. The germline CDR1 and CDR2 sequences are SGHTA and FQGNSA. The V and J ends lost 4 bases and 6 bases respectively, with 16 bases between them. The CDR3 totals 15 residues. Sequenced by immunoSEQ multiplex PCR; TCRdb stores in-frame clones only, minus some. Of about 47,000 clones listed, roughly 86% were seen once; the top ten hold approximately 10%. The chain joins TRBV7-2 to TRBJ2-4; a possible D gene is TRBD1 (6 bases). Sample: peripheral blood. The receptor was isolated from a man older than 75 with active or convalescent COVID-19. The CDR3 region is CASSYTTGSGNIQYF. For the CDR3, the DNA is TGTGCCAGCAGCTATACGACAGGATCCGGAAACATTCAGTACTTC. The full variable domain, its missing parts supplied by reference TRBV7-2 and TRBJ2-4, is GAGVSQSPSNKVTEKGKDVELRCDPISGHTALYWYRQSLGQGLEFLIYFQGNSAPDKSGLPSDRFSAERTGGSVSTLTIQRTQQEDSAVYLCASSYTTGSGNIQYFGAGTRLSVL.